These 14 T cell receptor beta chains came from one sample sequenced in a study of blood T cell repertoires in COVID-19. Sequencing was performed with immunoSEQ multiplex PCR; in TCRdb, only in-frame clones are kept and a portion is missing. This sample yields around 150,000 clones, of which 75% to 80% are seen a single time; roughly 10% belongs to the top ten. The material sequenced was peripheral blood. These receptors all come from a woman between 50 and 59 years old with active or convalescent COVID-19.

This sequence joins TRBV11-2 and TRBJ2-7; 7 bases are shared with TRBD2. The CDR3 runs 15 residues. The germline V gene has CDR1 SGHAT and CDR2 FQNNGV. The ends lost 1 base at V and 1 base at J; junction bases unmatched: 4. The CDR3 coding sequence is TGTGCCAGCAGCTTAGCACCCGGGGGGTCCTACGAGCAGTACTTC. Amino acid sequence: CASSLAPGGSYEQYF.

The CDR3 DNA reads TGTGCCATCAGTGAGTCACAGCGGGACGAGCAGTACTTC. Its protein product is CAISESQRDEQYF. This chain uses TRBV10-3 with TRBJ2-7, with D possibly TRBD2 on 6 matching bases. CDR3 length: 13 amino acids. CDR1 ENHRY and CDR2 SYGVKD come from the germline V gene. The V end lost 0 bases, the J end lost 5 bases, and 8 bases lay between the germline ends.

The genes are TRBV27 and TRBJ1-1; TRBD1 agrees at 10 bases. Germline V gives CDR1 MNHEY, CDR2 SMNVEV (reference sequence). The junction had 6 bases not matched to a gene; V was cut back by 9 bases and J by 5 bases. The CDR3 runs to 13 residues. CDR3: CARGQGRGTEAFF. Written as DNA, the CDR3 is TGTGCCAGGGGACAGGGGCGGGGTACTGAAGCTTTCTTT.

This chain connects TRBV5-6 to TRBJ2-1; 9 bases align to TRBD2. The length of the CDR3 is 15 residues. J gave up 11 bases and V 0 bases, and 9 bases lay outside the gene matches. The germline CDR1 and CDR2 sequences are SGHDT and YYEEEE. CDR3 sequence reads: CASSLEGPAGGKQFF. CDR3 DNA: TGTGCCAGCAGCTTGGAGGGTCCAGCGGGGGGAAAGCAGTTCTTC.

The CDR3 DNA follows: TGTGCCAGTAGTCGAGGGACAGGGGATGAAAAACTGTTTTTT. Amino acid sequence: CASSRGTGDEKLFF. V gene TRBV19 combines with J gene TRBJ1-4; TRBD1 aligns across 10 bases. Germline CDR1 reads LNHDA; CDR2 reads SQIVND (reference sequence). V was pared by 5 bases and J by 6 bases, with 3 bases of the junction left unmatched. This CDR3 region has 14 residues.

This sequence joins TRBV18 and TRBJ1-1, with 10 nucleotides matching TRBD1. The germline gives CDR1 KGHSH, CDR2 LQKENI. The V and J ends lost 2 bases and 3 bases, in that order; junction bases with no gene match: 3. The CDR3 is 15 residues long. The CDR3 bases are TGTGCCAGCTCACCAAGGACAGGGGGAGACACTGAAGCTTTCTTT. Translated: CASSPRTGGDTEAFF.

Note on this clone: Other DNA variants within this sample encode the same CDR3. The CDR3 here is CASSLVREETQYF. As DNA, the CDR3 is TGCGCCAGCAGCTTGGTGCGGGAAGAGACCCAGTACTTC. The V gene is TRBV5-1, the J gene TRBJ2-5; possible D gene TRBD2, 5 bases. This CDR3 contains 13 residues. The V end lost 0 bases, the J end lost 3 bases, and 6 bases lay between the germline ends. The germline CDR1 and CDR2 sequences are SGHRS and YFSETQ.

This rearrangement joins TRBV2 to TRBJ2-3; 7 bases agree with TRBD2. The CDR3 covers 14 residues. The junction had 16 bases not matched to a gene; V was cut back by 6 bases and J by 13 bases. Germline V CDR1 and CDR2: SNHLY, FYNNEI. CDR3 residues: CASRGGLRSLIEYF. The DNA of the CDR3 is TGTGCCAGCAGGGGGGGACTACGATCCCTGATTGAGTATTTT.

A single count supports this clone. The V call is TRBV30, the J call TRBJ1-2, with 8 bases aligning to TRBD1. The CDR3 consists of 15 residues. Germline V gene sequence: CDR1 GTSNPN, CDR2 SVGIG (reference sequence). The V and J ends lost 1 base and 3 bases, in that order; junction bases with no gene match: 7. The CDR3 coding sequence is TGTGCCTGGAGTGCTAACAGGGGGTTGGACTATGGCTACACCTTC. Its translation: CAWSANRGLDYGYTF.

The sample holds a few counts of this clone. The J gene is TRBJ1-1, the V gene TRBV7-2; no firm D call. CDR1 and CDR2 from the germline V gene are SGHTA and FQGNSA. V was trimmed by 1 base and J by 3 bases, leaving 6 bases between them. This CDR3 contains 13 residues. The DNA of the CDR3 is TGTGCCAGCAGCTTAGACCCAGACACTGAAGCTTTCTTT. Translating it yields CASSLDPDTEAFF.

The chain recombines TRBV5-6 with TRBJ2-2, with D possibly TRBD2 on 6 matching bases. Per germline, CDR1 SGHDT and CDR2 YYEEEE. Deletions cut 3 bases from V and 1 base from J, with 13 bases between. This CDR3 is 16 amino acids long. The CDR3 region is CASSWDAGRNTGELFF. The CDR3 DNA reads TGTGCCAGCAGCTGGGACGCGGGGCGGAACACCGGGGAGCTGTTTTTT.

This chain links TRBV20-1 with TRBJ2-7; no firm D call. The germline V and J ends were trimmed by 3 bases and 7 bases, with 10 bases remaining between them. This CDR3 region has 11 residues. Germline-derived CDR1 and CDR2 are DFQATT and SNEGSKA (reference sequence). The CDR3 region has the DNA TGCAGTGCTAGGAATGCCGGGGAGCAGTACTTC. The encoded protein is CSARNAGEQYF.

The CDR3 loop reads CASSLSGLNTEAFF. DNA for the CDR3: TGCGCCAGCAGCTTGAGCGGTTTGAACACTGAAGCTTTCTTT. This chain uses TRBV5-1 with TRBJ1-1; D is unclear. Deletions cut 1 base from V and 0 bases from J, with 7 bases between. This CDR3 has 14 amino acids. Germline V gene lookup returns CDR1 SGHRS and CDR2 YFSETQ.

The rearrangement links TRBV6-2 or TRBV6-3 to TRBJ2-3; 7 bases line up with TRBD2. From germline, CDR1 is MNHEY and CDR2 SVGEGT. The CDR3 extends over 14 amino acids. J gave up 6 bases and V 2 bases, and 5 bases lay outside the gene matches. CDR3 protein: CASSYMRELDTQYF. In DNA, the CDR3 is TGTGCCAGCAGTTACATGCGGGAGTTGGATACGCAGTATTTT.